A selection of T cell receptor beta chains follows, all from one sample in a study of beta chain features in type 1 diabetes. Sequencing used immunoSEQ multiplex PCR; TCRdb keeps in-frame clones, though not all of them. The table lists over 700,000 clones, roughly 15% of them singletons. The specimen was naive CD4+ T cells from blood. These receptor sequences come from a woman under 30 in good health. The CDR3 runs from the conserved cysteine through the conserved F or W. D genes are given only for firm matches. Part of the rows lack a size; the others show once, few, many or a class for expanded clones.

V	D	size	J	DNA	CDR3
TRBV6-5	NA	NA	TRBJ2-1	TGTGCCAGCAGACCCGGACTGAGCTCCTACAATGAGCAGTTCTTC	CASRPGLSSYNEQFF
TRBV7-9	NA	NA	TRBJ2-5	TGTGCCAGCAGCTTACCCGAGACCCAGTACTTC	CASSLPETQYF
TRBV10-3	NA	NA	TRBJ1-2	TGTGCCATCAGTGACAGTTTCTATGGCTACACCTTC	CAISDSFYGYTF
TRBV6-6	NA	few	TRBJ2-1	TGTGCCAGCAGTTATGGAGGCGCGTACTACAATGAGCAGTTCTTC	CASSYGGAYYNEQFF
TRBV11-2	NA	NA	TRBJ2-1	TGTGCCAGCAGCCTAAATCGCCTCTACAATGAGCAGTTCTTC	CASSLNRLYNEQFF
TRBV21-1	NA	few	TRBJ2-7	TGTGCCAGCAGCACCCTAATGCCCTCGGGACAGACCTACGAGCAGTACTTC	CASSTLMPSGQTYEQYF
TRBV7-9	NA	once	TRBJ1-3	TGTGCCAGCAGCTCACACGTCTCTGGAAACACCATATATTTT	CASSSHVSGNTIYF
TRBV7-3	NA	few	TRBJ2-1	TGTGCCAGCAGCTTAGATTCAGGGTACCTCAATGAGCAGTTCTTC	CASSLDSGYLNEQFF
TRBV10-3	NA	few	TRBJ2-5	TGTGCCATCAGTGAACACGACCAAGAGACCCAGTACTTC	CAISEHDQETQYF
TRBV7-2	TRBD1	few	TRBJ2-5	TGTGCCAGCAGCTTAGCCAGGGGGCTGTACCAAGAGACCCAGTACTTC	CASSLARGLYQETQYF
TRBV27	NA	few	TRBJ2-5	TGTGCCAGCAGCCACGACCAAGAGACCCAGTACTTC	CASSHDQETQYF
TRBV19	NA	NA	TRBJ2-5	TGTGCCAGTAGTCCCCACTCTACAGGCGAGGAGACCCAGTACTTC	CASSPHSTGEETQYF
TRBV5-1	NA	few	TRBJ2-5	TGCGCCAGCAGCTGGGCGGGACGTCCCCAAGAGACCCAGTACTTC	CASSWAGRPQETQYF
TRBV6-1	TRBD1	few	TRBJ2-5	TGTGCCAGCAGCCCTCGAACAGGGGGGCGCGAGACCCAGTACTTC	CASSPRTGGRETQYF
TRBV5-4	TRBD1	NA	TRBJ1-2	TGTGCCAGCAGCTTGGTGGGACAGGGGCTTGGTGGCTACACCTTC	CASSLVGQGLGGYTF
TRBV7-8	NA	few	TRBJ2-3	TGTGCCAGCACCCACAGGGTCAGGGGAAATACGCAGTATTTT	CASTHRVRGNTQYF
TRBV27	NA	NA	TRBJ1-5	TGTGCCAGCAGCCTCTCCGGGTTTCAGCCCCAGCATTTT	CASSLSGFQPQHF
TRBV2	NA	few	TRBJ1-2	TGTGCCAGCAGTGAGGGCAGGGCCTCTGGCTACACCTTC	CASSEGRASGYTF
TRBV28	NA	NA	TRBJ1-4	TGTGCCATCGGAGGGTCCACTAATGAAAAACTGTTTTTT	CAIGGSTNEKLFF
TRBV2	TRBD2	few	TRBJ2-7	TGTGCCAGCAGTCTAGGGACTAGCGGCTACGAGCAGTACTTC	CASSLGTSGYEQYF
TRBV4-2	TRBD2	NA	TRBJ2-2	TGTGCCAGCAGCCAAGGCTCTACTAGCGGCAACACCGGGGAGCTGTTTTTT	CASSQGSTSGNTGELFF
TRBV7-2	TRBD1	NA	TRBJ2-3	TGTGCCAGCAGCAATAGACAGGGTAGGGCAGATACGCAGTATTTT	CASSNRQGRADTQYF
TRBV5-6	TRBD2	NA	TRBJ2-5	TGTGCCAGCAGCTGGGCCGGCGGGGGTCAAGAGACCCAGTACTTC	CASSWAGGGQETQYF
TRBV2	NA	few	TRBJ2-1	TGTGCCAGCAGTGGACAGCAAAGGGTTGAGCAGTTCTTC	CASSGQQRVEQFF
TRBV7-8	TRBD2	few	TRBJ2-3	TGTGCCAGCAGCCGGACCAGCGGGAGAAATGCAGATACGCAGTATTTT	CASSRTSGRNADTQYF
TRBV6-5	NA	once	TRBJ1-3	TGTGCCAGCAGTTATCGTGTGGGGTACGGAAACACCATATATTTT	CASSYRVGYGNTIYF
TRBV28	TRBD1	NA	TRBJ1-2	TGTGCCAGCAGTTTATGGCTTGACAGGGTGGCTGGCTACACCTTC	CASSLWLDRVAGYTF
TRBV18	NA	NA	TRBJ2-7	TGTGCCAGCTCACCGAGTACTACGGAGCAGTACTTC	CASSPSTTEQYF
TRBV13	TRBD2	NA	TRBJ2-1	TGTGCCAGCTCGACCGGGACTAGCATCTACAATGAGCAGTTCTTC	CASSTGTSIYNEQFF
TRBV5-6	TRBD1	NA	TRBJ1-2	TGTGCCAGCAGCTCCGACAGGGGTATCTATGGCTACACCTTC	CASSSDRGIYGYTF
TRBV5-1	NA	few	TRBJ2-7	TGCGCCAGCAGCTTGGGGACCTCCTCCTACGAGCAGTACTTC	CASSLGTSSYEQYF
TRBV4-1	TRBD2	NA	TRBJ2-7	TGCGCCAGCAGCCAAGACGCGGGAGGGACCTACGAGCAGTACTTC	CASSQDAGGTYEQYF
TRBV4-3	NA	NA	TRBJ2-1	TGCGCCAGCAGCCAAGAAACTGGGAGGTACAATGAGCAGTTCTTC	CASSQETGRYNEQFF
TRBV6-5	NA	few	TRBJ2-5	TGTGCCAGCAGTTACTATGAGACCCAGTACTTC	CASSYYETQYF
TRBV10-3	TRBD2	NA	TRBJ2-1	TGTGCCATCAGTGATTACGGGAGAAGCGGGAGCTCCTACAATGAGCAGTTCTTC	CAISDYGRSGSSYNEQFF
TRBV4-2	TRBD2	NA	TRBJ2-1	TGTGCCAGCAGCCAGGGATACGGGACTACCTCCTACAATGAGCAGTTCTTC	CASSQGYGTTSYNEQFF
TRBV4-2	TRBD2	NA	TRBJ2-3	TGTGCCACTAGCGGGAGGCTATCTAGCACAGATACGCAGTATTTT	CATSGRLSSTDTQYF
TRBV28	TRBD1	few	TRBJ1-5	TGTGCCAGCAGTGTTACAGGGGGTCGGTTGATGCCCCAGCATTTT	CASSVTGGRLMPQHF
TRBV11-2	NA	NA	TRBJ1-4	TGTGCCAGCAGCTTAATGTCGGGCTCTAATGAAAAACTGTTTTTT	CASSLMSGSNEKLFF
TRBV7-8	NA	once	TRBJ2-7	TGTGCCAGCAGCCTTGGGGTGGGCCCCCTATACGAGCAGTACTTC	CASSLGVGPLYEQYF
TRBV9	TRBD2	NA	TRBJ2-1	TGTGCCAGCAGCATTAGCGGGAGTGGGGGTAATGAGCAGTTCTTC	CASSISGSGGNEQFF
TRBV10-3	TRBD1	NA	TRBJ2-1	TGTGCCCTCTGGACAGGGGGATACAATGAGCAGTTCTTC	CALWTGGYNEQFF
TRBV6-6	TRBD1	few	TRBJ1-2	TGTGCCAGCAGTAATACAGGGGGCACGGGCTACACCTTC	CASSNTGGTGYTF
TRBV19	NA	NA	TRBJ2-2	TGTGCCAGTAGTACCCCGACTTGGGCCGGGGAGCTGTTTTTT	CASSTPTWAGELFF
TRBV6-1	NA	NA	TRBJ2-5	TGTGCCAGCAGCCCACAGGGCCTAGAGACCCAGTACTTC	CASSPQGLETQYF
TRBV2	TRBD1	NA	TRBJ2-3	TGTGCCAGCAGCCGGGCAGGGGGCGCAGATACGCAGTATTTT	CASSRAGGADTQYF
TRBV4-2	NA	few	TRBJ2-3	TGTGCCAGCAGCCCTGGGCATCAGGGCACAGATACGCAGTATTTT	CASSPGHQGTDTQYF
TRBV15	NA	NA	TRBJ2-5	TGTGCCACCAGCAGAGCATACAGGCGCGTAAGCAGGGAGACCCAGTACTTC	CATSRAYRRVSRETQYF
TRBV18	NA	NA	TRBJ2-5	TGTGCCAGCTCACCACCCTCCCAGCAACAGACCCAGTACTTC	CASSPPSQQQTQYF
TRBV6-5	NA	NA	TRBJ2-2	TGTGCCAGCAGTTACTATCGGGGCCTAGACACCGGGGAGCTGTTTTTT	CASSYYRGLDTGELFF
TRBV6-6	TRBD1	NA	TRBJ1-2	TGTGCCAGCAGTTACCATATGGACAGGGGTTATGGCTACACCTTC	CASSYHMDRGYGYTF
TRBV7-2	NA	few	TRBJ2-5	TGTGCCAGCAGCTTAGCCGGGCGATCGGAGACCCAGTACTTC	CASSLAGRSETQYF
TRBV4-2	NA	NA	TRBJ2-1	TGTGCCAGCAGCCAATTTGGGCTCCGCCTCCCTAATGAGCAGTTCTTC	CASSQFGLRLPNEQFF
TRBV2	TRBD2	NA	TRBJ2-5	TGTGCCAGCAGTGATGCTAGCGGGAGTCTCGAGACCCAGTACTTC	CASSDASGSLETQYF
TRBV9	TRBD2	NA	TRBJ2-5	TGTGCCAGCAGCGTAGACGGGAGGGGAGAGACCCAGTACTTC	CASSVDGRGETQYF
TRBV28	NA	NA	TRBJ2-1	TGTGCCAGCAGTTTACCGCAATACAATGAGCAGTTCTTC	CASSLPQYNEQFF